This T cell receptor (beta chain) is drawn from a study of shared clonotypes between healthy human individuals. The V gene end was trimmed by 8 bases and the J gene end by 5 bases; junction bases not matched to a gene: 9. The CDR3 spans 14 residues. Germline-derived CDR1 and CDR2 are MGHDK and SYGVNS. As originally analysed: Sequence data from immunoSEQ were junction-only and lacked quality scores; consequently, filtering differed. Produced via immunoSEQ multiplex PCR; TCRdb's table is partial and in-frame only. Clonal size and the V and J genes are those of that table, whereas D and trimming came from the DNA. Among 800,000 to 1,200,000 clones listed, about 84% were seen once.

The chain links TRBV25-1 to TRBJ1-1, with 9 bases matching TRBD1. Sequenced input: memory CD4+ T cells from PBMCs. The subset is: CD45RA-negative fraction. The source is a man aged 18 to 29 in good health. Some clones in this sample may be carry-over from other donors' samples. The CDR3 DNA follows: TGTGCCAGCGGCAAACAGGGGGCGGTTACTGAAGCTTTCTTT. Amino acid sequence: CASGKQGAVTEAFF.